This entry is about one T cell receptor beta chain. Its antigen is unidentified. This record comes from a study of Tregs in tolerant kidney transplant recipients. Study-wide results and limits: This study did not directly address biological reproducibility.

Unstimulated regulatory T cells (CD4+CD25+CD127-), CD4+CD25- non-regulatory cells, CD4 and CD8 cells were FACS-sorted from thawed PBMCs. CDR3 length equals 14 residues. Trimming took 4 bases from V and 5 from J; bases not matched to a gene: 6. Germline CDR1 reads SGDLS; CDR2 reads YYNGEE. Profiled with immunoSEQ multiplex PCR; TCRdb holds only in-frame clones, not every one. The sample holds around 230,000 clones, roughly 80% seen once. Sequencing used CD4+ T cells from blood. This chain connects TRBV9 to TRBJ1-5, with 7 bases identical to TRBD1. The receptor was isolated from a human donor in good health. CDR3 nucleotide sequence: TGTGCCAGCAGCCCCGAAACAGGGGATCAGCCCCAGCATTTT. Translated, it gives CASSPETGDQPQHF.